A single T cell receptor beta chain is shown here with its context. Its antigen is not known. The data originate from a study of OX40 agonist ivuxolimab in advanced cancers. Study-level findings and limits: Low normalized T-cell clonal expansion also characterized some of the nonresponders.

V trimming: 3 bases; J trimming: 3 bases; junction bases outside the gene matches: 4. CDR3 length equals 14 residues. In germline, CDR1 is KGHSH, CDR2 LQKENI. Only in-frame clones appear in the TCRdb table, and some are missing; sequencing was by immunoSEQ multiplex PCR. The sample yields about 69,000 clones, approximately 90% seen once. The sequences come from CD4+ or CD8+ T cells sorted from blood, collected in a trial of the OX40 agonist ivuxolimab. This TCR came from an adult with an advanced solid tumor such as melanoma, head and neck, liver or kidney cancer. V and J are TRBV18 and TRBJ2-7; 8 positions agree with TRBD2. This chain's CDR3 is CASSPGTRRYEQYF. The CDR3 DNA follows: TGTGCCAGCTCACCCGGGACTAGACGCTACGAGCAGTACTTC.